This T cell receptor beta chain was retrieved from a study of cytomegalovirus exposure and HLA in healthy donors. Study-wide results and caveats: The majority of TCR sequences were rare, yet some public TCRs appeared in many donors. V- and J-gene trimming of TCR beta was linked (in a later analysis) to a missense DCLRE1C variant. A later analysis by the authors found several of the most significant clusters apparently linked to common viral pathogens. In a later analysis, CMV-associated beta chains were mostly HLA-associated, it appeared.

It was with 60 Vbeta and 13 Jbeta primers that the PCR ran. Libraries were prepared by immunoSEQ multiplex PCR; TCRdb keeps only in-frame clonotypes and omits some of them. The sample consists of about 130,000 clones, 76% of them appearing once. V was pared by 4 bases and J by 5 bases, with 6 bases of the junction left unmatched. The CDR3 runs 17 residues. Germline V lookup: CDR1 MNHNS, CDR2 SASEGT. This clone was seen at least ten times. Its antigen remains unknown. The sequence derives from a man between 35 and 55 years old in good health and CMV-seronegative. The source material was PBMCs. This chain connects TRBV6-1 to TRBJ2-3, with 16 positions matching TRBD2. CDR3 region: CASSAGLAGGLGDTQYF. In nucleotides, the CDR3 is TGTGCCAGCAGTGCGGGACTAGCGGGGGGGCTGGGAGATACGCAGTATTTT.